This TCR beta chain derives from a study of identifying expanded T cells in peripheral blood. The germline V gene encodes CDR1 LGHNA and CDR2 YSLEER. The CDR3 runs 14 residues. V lost 1 base to trimming and J lost 7 bases, with 13 bases between them. Measured with immunoSEQ multiplex PCR; TCRdb has only the in-frame clones, and not every one. This sample has 130,000 or so clones; 84% occur once, and the top ten carry 3.3%. The sample consisted of blood. This chain uses TRBV4-3 with TRBJ1-2; D uncertain. The TCR originated in a person aged 18-70 years in good health. This CDR3 reads CASSQGVSGGGYTF. The CDR3 DNA follows: TGCGCCAGCAGCCAAGGGGTCTCGGGAGGTGGCTACACCTTC.